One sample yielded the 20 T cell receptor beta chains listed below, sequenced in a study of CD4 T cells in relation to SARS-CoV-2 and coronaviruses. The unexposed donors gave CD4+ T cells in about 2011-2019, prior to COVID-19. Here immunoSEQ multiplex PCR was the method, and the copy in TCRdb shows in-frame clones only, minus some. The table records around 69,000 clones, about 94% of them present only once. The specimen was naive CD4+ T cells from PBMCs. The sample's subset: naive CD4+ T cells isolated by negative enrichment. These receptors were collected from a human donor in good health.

The CDR3 sequence: CASRLTGTEAFF. In nucleotides, the CDR3 is TGTGCCAGCAGGCTCACAGGGACTGAAGCTTTCTTT. The rearrangement links TRBV28 to TRBJ1-1; weak D call: TRBD1 (6 bases). The V end lost 6 bases, the J end lost 5 bases, and 10 bases lay between the germline ends. Germline-derived CDR1 and CDR2 are MDHEN and SYDVKM. CDR3 length equals 12 residues.

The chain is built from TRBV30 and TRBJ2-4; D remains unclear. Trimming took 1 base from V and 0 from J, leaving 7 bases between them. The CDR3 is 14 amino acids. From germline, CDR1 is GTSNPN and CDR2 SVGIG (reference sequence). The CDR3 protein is CAWSGQLAKNIQYF. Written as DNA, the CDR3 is TGTGCCTGGAGTGGGCAATTAGCCAAAAACATTCAGTACTTC. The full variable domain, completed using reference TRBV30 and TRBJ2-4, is SQTIHQWPATLVQPVGSPLSLECTVEGTSNPNLYWYRQAAGRGLQLLFYSVGIGQISSEVPQNLSASRPQDRQFILSSKKLLLSDSGFYLCAWSGQLAKNIQYFGAGTRLSVL.

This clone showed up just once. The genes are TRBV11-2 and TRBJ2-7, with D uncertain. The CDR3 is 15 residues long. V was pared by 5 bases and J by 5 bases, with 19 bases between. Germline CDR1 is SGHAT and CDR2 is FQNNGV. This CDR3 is CASSPIPQVSDEQYF. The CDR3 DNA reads TGTGCCAGCAGCCCCATCCCGCAGGTGAGCGACGAGCAGTACTTC.

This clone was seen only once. In DNA, the CDR3 is TGTGCCACCAGCAGAGATCAGGGGGTGGATACGCAGTATTTT. Translating gives CATSRDQGVDTQYF. The chain couples TRBV15 to TRBJ2-3; 7 nucleotides align to TRBD1. This CDR3 is 14 amino acids long. J was trimmed by 6 bases and V by 0 bases; bases with no gene match: 3. The germline V gene has CDR1 LNHNV and CDR2 YYDKDF (reference sequence).

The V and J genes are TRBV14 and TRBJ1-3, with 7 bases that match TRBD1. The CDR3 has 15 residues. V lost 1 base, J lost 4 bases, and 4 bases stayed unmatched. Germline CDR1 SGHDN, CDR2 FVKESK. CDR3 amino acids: CASSQGDSQGNTIYF. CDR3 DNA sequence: TGTGCCAGCAGCCAAGGGGACAGCCAAGGAAACACCATATATTTT.

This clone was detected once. The CDR3, as DNA: TGTGCCAGCAGTCCAGGACAGTATAATTCACCCCTCCACTTT. Its translation: CASSPGQYNSPLHF. This chain connects TRBV27 to TRBJ1-6, with D perhaps matching TRBD1 (6 bases). Germline CDR1 and CDR2: MNHEY and SMNVEV (reference sequence). The V and J ends lost 5 bases and 4 bases respectively, with 9 bases between them. This CDR3 is 14 amino acids long.

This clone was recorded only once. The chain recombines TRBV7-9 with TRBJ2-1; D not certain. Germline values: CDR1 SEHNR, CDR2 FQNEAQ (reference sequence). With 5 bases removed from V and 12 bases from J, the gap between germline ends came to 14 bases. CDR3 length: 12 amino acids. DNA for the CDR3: TGTGCCAGCAGCCGCCCCCCCGAGAGGCAGTTCTTC. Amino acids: CASSRPPERQFF. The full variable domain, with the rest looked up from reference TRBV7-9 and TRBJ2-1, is DTGVSQNPRHKITKRGQNVTFRCDPISEHNRLYWYRQTLGQGPEFLTYFQNEAQLEKSRLLSDRFSAERPKGSFSTLEIQRTEQGDSAMYLCASSRPPERQFFGPGTRLTVL.

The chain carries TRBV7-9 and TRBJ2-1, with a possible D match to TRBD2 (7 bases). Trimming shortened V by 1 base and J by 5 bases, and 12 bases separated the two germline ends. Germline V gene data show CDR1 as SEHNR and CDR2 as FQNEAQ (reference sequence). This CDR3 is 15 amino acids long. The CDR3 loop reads CASSLGGGAHNEQFF. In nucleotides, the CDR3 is TGTGCCAGCAGCTTAGGAGGGGGGGCCCACAATGAGCAGTTCTTC.

The CDR3 is CATRDTGAFGELFF. The CDR3 nucleotides read TGTGCCACCCGGGACACGGGGGCGTTCGGGGAGCTGTTTTTT. This chain uses TRBV19 with TRBJ2-2, with D perhaps matching TRBD1 or TRBD2 (6 bases each). Trimming removed 10 bases from V and 7 bases from J, with 19 bases in between. The CDR3 spans 14 residues. Germline CDR1 and CDR2: LNHDA and SQIVND (reference sequence).

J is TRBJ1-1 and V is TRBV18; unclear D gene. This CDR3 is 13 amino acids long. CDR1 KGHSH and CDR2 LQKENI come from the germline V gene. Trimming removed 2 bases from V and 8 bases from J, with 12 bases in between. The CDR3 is CASSPFEEGEAFF. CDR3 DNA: TGTGCCAGCTCACCATTCGAGGAGGGCGAAGCTTTCTTT.

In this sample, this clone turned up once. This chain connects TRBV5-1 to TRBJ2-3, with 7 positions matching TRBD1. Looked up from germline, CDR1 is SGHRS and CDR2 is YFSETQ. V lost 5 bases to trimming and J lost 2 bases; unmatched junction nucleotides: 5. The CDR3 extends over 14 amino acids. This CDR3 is CASSTGAATDTQYF. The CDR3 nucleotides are TGCGCCAGCAGTACAGGGGCCGCCACAGATACGCAGTATTTT.

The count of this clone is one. The CDR3 reads CASSEVGPGFRYEQYF. The CDR3 bases are TGTGCCAGCAGTGAAGTAGGGCCCGGGTTCAGATACGAGCAGTACTTC. This chain connects TRBV2 to TRBJ2-7; D uncertain. Germline V gene sequence: CDR1 SNHLY, CDR2 FYNNEI. V lost 1 base to trimming and J lost 4 bases, with 17 bases between them. The CDR3 is made up of 16 amino acids.

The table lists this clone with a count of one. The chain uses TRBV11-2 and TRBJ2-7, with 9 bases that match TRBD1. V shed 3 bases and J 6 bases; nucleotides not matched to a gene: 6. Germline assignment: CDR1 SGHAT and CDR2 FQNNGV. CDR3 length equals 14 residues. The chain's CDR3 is CASSFDRGVGEQYF. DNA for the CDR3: TGTGCCAGCAGCTTTGACAGGGGGGTGGGCGAGCAGTACTTC.

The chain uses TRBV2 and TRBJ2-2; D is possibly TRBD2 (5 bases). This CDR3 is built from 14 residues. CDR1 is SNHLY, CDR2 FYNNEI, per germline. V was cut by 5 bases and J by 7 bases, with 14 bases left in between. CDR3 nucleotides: TGTGCCAGCAGTAGCGCGCGGGTGGTCGGGGAGCTGTTTTTT. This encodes CASSSARVVGELFF. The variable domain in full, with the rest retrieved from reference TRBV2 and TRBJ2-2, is EPEVTQTPSHQVTQMGQEVILRCVPISNHLYFYWYRQILGQKVEFLVSFYNNEISEKSEIFDDQFSVERPDGSNFTLKIRSTKLEDSAMYFCASSSARVVGELFFGEGSRLTVL.

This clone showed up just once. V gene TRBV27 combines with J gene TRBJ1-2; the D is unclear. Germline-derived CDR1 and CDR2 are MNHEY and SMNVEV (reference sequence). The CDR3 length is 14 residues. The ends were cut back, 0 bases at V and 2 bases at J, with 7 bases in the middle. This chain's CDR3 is CASSLSMANYGYTF. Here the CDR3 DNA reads TGTGCCAGCAGTTTATCGATGGCAAACTATGGCTACACCTTC.

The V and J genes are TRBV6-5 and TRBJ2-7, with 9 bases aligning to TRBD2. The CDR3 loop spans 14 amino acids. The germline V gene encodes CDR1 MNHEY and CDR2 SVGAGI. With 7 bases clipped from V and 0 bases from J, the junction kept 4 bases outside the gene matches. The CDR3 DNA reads TGTGCCAGCAAGGAGCGGGAGGTCTCCTACGAGCAGTACTTC. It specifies CASKEREVSYEQYF.

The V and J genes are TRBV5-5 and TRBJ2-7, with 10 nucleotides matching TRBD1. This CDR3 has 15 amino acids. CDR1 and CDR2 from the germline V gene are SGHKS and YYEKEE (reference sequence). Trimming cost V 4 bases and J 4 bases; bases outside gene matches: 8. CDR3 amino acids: CASSPPRDRGYEQYF. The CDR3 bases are TGTGCCAGCAGCCCGCCCCGGGACAGGGGTTACGAGCAGTACTTC. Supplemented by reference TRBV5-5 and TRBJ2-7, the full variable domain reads DAGVTQSPTHLIKTRGQQVTLRCSPISGHKSVSWYQQVLGQGPQFIFQYYEKEERGRGNFPDRFSARQFPNYSSELNVNALLLGDSALYLCASSPPRDRGYEQYFGPGTRLTVT.

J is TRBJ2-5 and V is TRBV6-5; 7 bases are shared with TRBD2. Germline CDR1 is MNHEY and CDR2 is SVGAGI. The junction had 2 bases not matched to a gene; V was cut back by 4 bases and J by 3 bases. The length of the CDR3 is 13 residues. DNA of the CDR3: TGTGCCAGCAGTTGGGGAGGGAAAGAGACCCAGTACTTC. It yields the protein CASSWGGKETQYF.

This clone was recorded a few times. Written as DNA, the CDR3 is TGTGCCAGTAGTGCAGGTGCCACCGGTCAGCCCCAGCATTTT. It encodes CASSAGATGQPQHF. V usage is TRBV19 and J usage is TRBJ1-5; D is uncertain. With 5 bases removed from V and 6 bases from J, the gap between germline ends came to 14 bases. Germline V gives CDR1 LNHDA, CDR2 SQIVND (reference sequence). This CDR3 region has 14 residues.

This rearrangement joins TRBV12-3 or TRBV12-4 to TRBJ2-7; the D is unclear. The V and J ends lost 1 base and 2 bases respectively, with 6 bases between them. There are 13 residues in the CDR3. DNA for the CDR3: TGTGCCAGCAGTTTAGTACACACCTACGAGCAGTACTTC. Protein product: CASSLVHTYEQYF.